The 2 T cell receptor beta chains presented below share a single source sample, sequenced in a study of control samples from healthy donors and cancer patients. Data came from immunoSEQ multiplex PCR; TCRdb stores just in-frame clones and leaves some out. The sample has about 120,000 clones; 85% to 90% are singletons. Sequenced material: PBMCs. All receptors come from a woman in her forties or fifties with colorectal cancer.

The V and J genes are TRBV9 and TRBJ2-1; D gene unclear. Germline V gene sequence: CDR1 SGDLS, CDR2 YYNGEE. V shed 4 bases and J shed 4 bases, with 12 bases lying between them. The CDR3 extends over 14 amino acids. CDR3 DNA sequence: TGTGCCAGCAGCCCCCAGACCGTTTACAATGAGCAGTTCTTC. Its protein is CASSPQTVYNEQFF.

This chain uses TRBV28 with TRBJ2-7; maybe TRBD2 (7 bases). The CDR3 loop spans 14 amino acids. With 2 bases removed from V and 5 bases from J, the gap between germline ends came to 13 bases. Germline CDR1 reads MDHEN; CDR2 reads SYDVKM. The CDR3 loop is CASSLRGGAHEQYF. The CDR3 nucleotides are TGTGCCAGCAGTTTAAGGGGGGGAGCGCACGAGCAGTACTTC.